This T cell receptor beta chain was profiled in a study of T cells in Graves' hyperthyroidism and ophthalmopathy. Researchers barred patients who had uncontrolled infection, other autoimmune disease, pregnancy or lactation. General study points: The majority of expanded thyroid clonotypes above 0.001 also appeared in blood.

This clonotype occurred many times. Its antigen remains unknown. Amplification of TCR beta CDR3 regions used RNA as the template. The TCR CDR3 first-round RT-PCR relied on the HTBI primer set. A single record per CDR3 protein comes from TCRdb applying MiXCR to the multiplex PCR reads. This table holds about 600,000 distinct CDR3 sequences, around 14% found once. The CDR3 is 15 residues long. V lost 2 bases to trimming and J lost 4 bases; unmatched junction nucleotides: 6. Germline CDR1 is MDHEN and CDR2 is SYDVKM. This TCR came from a woman aged 18-29 years with Graves' ophthalmopathy. The sample taken for sequencing was blood. The genes are TRBV28 and TRBJ2-5; TRBD1 agrees at 8 bases. The CDR3 region is CASSLQGAGIETQYF. The CDR3 coding sequence is TGTGCCAGCAGTTTACAGGGGGCAGGAATAGAGACCCAGTACTTC.